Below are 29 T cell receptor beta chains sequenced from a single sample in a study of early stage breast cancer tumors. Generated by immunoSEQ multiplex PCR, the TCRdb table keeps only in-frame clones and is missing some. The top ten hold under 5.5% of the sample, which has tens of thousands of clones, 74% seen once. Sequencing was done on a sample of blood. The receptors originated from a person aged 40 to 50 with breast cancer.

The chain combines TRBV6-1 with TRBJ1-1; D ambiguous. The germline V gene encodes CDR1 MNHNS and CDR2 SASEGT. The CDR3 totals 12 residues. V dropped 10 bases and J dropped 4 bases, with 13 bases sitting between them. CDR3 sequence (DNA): TGTGCCACGGCCGAGCGGGGCACTGAAGCTTTCTTT. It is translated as CATAERGTEAFF.

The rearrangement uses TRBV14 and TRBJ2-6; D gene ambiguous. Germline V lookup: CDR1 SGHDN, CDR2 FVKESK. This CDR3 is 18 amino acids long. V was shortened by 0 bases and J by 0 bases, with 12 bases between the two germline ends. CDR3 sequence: CASSQDRRVGSGANVLTF. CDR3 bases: TGTGCCAGCAGCCAAGATCGAAGAGTCGGCTCTGGGGCCAACGTCCTGACTTTC.

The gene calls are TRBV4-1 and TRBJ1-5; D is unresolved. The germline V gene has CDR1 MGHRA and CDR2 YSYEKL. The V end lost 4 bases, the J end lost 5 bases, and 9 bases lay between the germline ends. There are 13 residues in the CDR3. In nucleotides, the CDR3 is TGCGCCAGCAGCCTAACATGGTATCAGCCCCAGCATTTT. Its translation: CASSLTWYQPQHF.

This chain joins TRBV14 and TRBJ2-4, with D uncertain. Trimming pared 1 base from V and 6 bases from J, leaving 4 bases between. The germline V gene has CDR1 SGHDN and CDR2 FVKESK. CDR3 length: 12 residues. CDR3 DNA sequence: TGTGCCAGCAGCCAAGCGGGAAACATTCAGTACTTC. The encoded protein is CASSQAGNIQYF. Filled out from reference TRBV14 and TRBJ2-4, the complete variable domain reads EAGVTQFPSHSVIEKGQTVTLRCDPISGHDNLYWYRRVMGKEIKFLLHFVKESKQDESGMPNNRFLAERTGGTYSTLKVQPAELEDSGVYFCASSQAGNIQYFGAGTRLSVL.

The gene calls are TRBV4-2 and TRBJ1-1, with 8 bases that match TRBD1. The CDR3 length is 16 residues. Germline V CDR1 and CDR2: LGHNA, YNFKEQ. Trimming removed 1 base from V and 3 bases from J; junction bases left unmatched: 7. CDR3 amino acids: CASSQVHQGAHTEAFF. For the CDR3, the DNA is TGTGCCAGCAGCCAAGTCCATCAGGGGGCGCACACTGAAGCTTTCTTT.

This CDR3 is CSVDLRGGIGAQHF. CDR3 in DNA: TGCAGCGTTGACCTTAGGGGGGGTATAGGAGCCCAGCATTTT. This chain connects TRBV29-1 to TRBJ1-5; maybe TRBD1 (6 bases). With 3 bases removed from V and 11 bases from J, the gap between germline ends came to 20 bases. CDR3 length equals 14 residues. Germline V lookup: CDR1 SQVTM, CDR2 ANQGSEA.

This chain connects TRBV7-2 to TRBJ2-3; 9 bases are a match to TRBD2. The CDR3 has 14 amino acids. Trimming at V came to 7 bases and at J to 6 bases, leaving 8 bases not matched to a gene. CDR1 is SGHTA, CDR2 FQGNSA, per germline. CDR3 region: CASKAGGGGDTQYF. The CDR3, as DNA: TGTGCCAGCAAAGCGGGAGGCGGAGGGGATACGCAGTATTTT.

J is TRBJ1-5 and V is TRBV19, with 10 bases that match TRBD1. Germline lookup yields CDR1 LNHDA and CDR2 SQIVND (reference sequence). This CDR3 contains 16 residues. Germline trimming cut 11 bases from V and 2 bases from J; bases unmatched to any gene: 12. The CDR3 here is CASQGPGTGGNQPQHF. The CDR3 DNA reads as TGTGCCTCTCAAGGCCCCGGGACAGGGGGCAATCAGCCCCAGCATTTT.

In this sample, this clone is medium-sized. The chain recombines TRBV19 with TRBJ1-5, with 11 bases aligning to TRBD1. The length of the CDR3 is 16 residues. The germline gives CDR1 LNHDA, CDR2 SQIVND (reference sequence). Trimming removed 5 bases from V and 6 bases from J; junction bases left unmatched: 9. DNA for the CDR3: TGTGCCAGTAGTTTTGCTGGGACAGGGGGTTTTCAGCCCCAGCATTTT. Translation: CASSFAGTGGFQPQHF.

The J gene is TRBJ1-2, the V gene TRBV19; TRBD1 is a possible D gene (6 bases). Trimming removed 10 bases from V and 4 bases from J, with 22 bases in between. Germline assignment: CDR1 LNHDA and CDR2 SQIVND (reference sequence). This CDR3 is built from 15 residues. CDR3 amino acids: CATQDGRGFAYGYTF. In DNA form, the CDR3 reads TGTGCCACCCAAGACGGCAGGGGATTTGCCTATGGCTACACCTTC.

CDR3 DNA sequence: TGCGCCAGCAGCCAAGAGCTAGGGAGAAAAACTGAAGCTTTCTTT. Its protein is CASSQELGRKTEAFF. V is TRBV4-1 and J is TRBJ1-1; D uncertain. V was pared by 0 bases and J by 5 bases, with 13 bases between. Germline V gene sequence: CDR1 MGHRA, CDR2 YSYEKL. There are 15 residues in the CDR3.

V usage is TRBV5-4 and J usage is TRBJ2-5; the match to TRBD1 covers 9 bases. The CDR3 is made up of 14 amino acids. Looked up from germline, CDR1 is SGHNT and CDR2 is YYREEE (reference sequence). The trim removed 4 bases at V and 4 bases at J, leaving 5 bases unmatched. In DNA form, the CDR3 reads TGTGCCAGCAGCGGAGGACAGGGGTTAGAGACCCAGTACTTC. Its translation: CASSGGQGLETQYF.

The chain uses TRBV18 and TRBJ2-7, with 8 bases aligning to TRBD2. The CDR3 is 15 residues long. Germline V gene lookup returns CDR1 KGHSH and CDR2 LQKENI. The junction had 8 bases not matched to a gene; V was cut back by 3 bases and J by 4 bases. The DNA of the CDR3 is TGTGCCAGCTCACCCTTGACCAGCGGGAGTTACGAGCAGTACTTC. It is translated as CASSPLTSGSYEQYF.

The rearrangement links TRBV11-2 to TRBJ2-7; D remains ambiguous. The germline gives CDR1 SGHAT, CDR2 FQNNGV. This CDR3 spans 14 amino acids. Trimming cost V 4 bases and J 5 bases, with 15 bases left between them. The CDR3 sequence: CASSSLASVHEQYF. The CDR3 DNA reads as TGTGCCAGCAGCTCACTGGCCAGCGTCCACGAGCAGTACTTC. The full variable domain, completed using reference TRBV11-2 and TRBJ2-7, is EAGVAQSPRYKIIEKRQSVAFWCNPISGHATLYWYQQILGQGPKLLIQFQNNGVVDDSQLPKDRFSAERLKGVDSTLKIQPAKLEDSAVYLCASSSLASVHEQYFGPGTRLTVT.

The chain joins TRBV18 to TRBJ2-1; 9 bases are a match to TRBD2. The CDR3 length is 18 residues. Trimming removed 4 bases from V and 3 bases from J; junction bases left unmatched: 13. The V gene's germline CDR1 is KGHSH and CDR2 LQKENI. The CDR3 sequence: CASSLFLASGTDYNEQFF. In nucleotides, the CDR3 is TGTGCCAGCTCACTGTTCTTAGCTAGCGGGACTGACTACAATGAGCAGTTCTTC.

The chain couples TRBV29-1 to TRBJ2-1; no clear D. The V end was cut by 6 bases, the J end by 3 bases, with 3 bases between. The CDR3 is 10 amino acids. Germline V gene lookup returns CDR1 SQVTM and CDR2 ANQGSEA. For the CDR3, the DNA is TGCAGCGTCGGCTACAATGAGCAGTTCTTC. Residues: CSVGYNEQFF.

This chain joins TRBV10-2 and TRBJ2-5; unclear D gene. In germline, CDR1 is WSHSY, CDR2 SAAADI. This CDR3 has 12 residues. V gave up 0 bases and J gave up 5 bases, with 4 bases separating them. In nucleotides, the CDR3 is TGCGCCAGCAGTGAGTCGAGGGAGACCCAGTACTTC. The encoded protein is CASSESRETQYF.

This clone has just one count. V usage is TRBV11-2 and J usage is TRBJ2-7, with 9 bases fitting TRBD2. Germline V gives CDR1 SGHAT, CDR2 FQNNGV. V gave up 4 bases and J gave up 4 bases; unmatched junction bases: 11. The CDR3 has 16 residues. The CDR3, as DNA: TGTGCCAGCAGCTCCCTTAAAGCGGGAGGATCGTACGAGCAGTACTTC. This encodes CASSSLKAGGSYEQYF.

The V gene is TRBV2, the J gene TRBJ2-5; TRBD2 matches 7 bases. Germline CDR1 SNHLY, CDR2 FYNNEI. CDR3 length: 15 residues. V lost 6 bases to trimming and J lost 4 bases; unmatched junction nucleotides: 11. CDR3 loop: CASRGRTRSTETQYF. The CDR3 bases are TGTGCCAGCAGGGGGAGGACTAGATCCACAGAGACCCAGTACTTC.

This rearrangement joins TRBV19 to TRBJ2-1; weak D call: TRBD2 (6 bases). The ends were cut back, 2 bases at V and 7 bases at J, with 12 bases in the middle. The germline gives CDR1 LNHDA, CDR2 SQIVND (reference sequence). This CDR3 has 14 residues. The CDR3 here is CASSISIAVNEQFF. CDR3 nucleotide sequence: TGTGCCAGTAGTATATCCATAGCGGTGAATGAGCAGTTCTTC.

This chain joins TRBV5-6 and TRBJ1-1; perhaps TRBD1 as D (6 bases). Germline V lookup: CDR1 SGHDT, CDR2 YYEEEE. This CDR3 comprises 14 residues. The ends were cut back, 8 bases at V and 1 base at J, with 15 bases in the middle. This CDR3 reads CASMKGGRNTEAFF. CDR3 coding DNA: TGTGCCAGTATGAAAGGGGGGAGGAACACTGAAGCTTTCTTT. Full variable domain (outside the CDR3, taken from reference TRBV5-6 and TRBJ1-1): DAGVTQSPTHLIKTRGQQVTLRCSPKSGHDTVSWYQQALGQGPQFIFQYYEEEERQRGNFPDRFSGHQFPNYSSELNVNALLLGDSALYLCASMKGGRNTEAFFGQGTRLTVV.

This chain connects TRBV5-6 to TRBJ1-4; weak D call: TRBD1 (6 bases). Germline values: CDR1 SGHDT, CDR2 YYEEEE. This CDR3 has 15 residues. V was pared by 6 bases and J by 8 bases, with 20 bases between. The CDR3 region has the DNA TGTGCCAGCACCTTAACAGGGATCAAAAGAGAAAAACTGTTTTTT. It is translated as CASTLTGIKREKLFF.

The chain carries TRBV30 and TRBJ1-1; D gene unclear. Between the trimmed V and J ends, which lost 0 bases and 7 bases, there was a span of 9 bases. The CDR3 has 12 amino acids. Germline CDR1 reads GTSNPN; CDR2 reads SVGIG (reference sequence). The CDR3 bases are TGTGCCTGGAGTGTACAAACGGGTGAAGCTTTCTTT. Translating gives CAWSVQTGEAFF.

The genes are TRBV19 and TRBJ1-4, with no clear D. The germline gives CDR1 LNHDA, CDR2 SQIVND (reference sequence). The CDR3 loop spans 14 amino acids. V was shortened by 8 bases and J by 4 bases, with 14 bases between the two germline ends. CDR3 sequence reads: CASEPGRLNEKLFF. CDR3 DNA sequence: TGTGCCAGTGAGCCTGGACGGCTTAATGAAAAACTGTTTTTT.

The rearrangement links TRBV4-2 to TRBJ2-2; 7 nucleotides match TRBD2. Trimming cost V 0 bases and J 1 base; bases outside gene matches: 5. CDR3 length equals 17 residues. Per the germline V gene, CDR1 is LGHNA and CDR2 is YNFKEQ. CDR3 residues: CASSQDGAGRNTGELFF. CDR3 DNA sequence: TGTGCCAGCAGCCAAGACGGAGCGGGAAGGAACACCGGGGAGCTGTTTTTT.

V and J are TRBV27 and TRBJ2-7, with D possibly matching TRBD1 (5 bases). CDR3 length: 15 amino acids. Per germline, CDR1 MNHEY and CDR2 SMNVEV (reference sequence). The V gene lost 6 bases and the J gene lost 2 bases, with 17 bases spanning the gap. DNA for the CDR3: TGTGCCAGCAGGATGTCCAGGGCAGGGACCTACGAGCAGTACTTC. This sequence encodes CASRMSRAGTYEQYF.

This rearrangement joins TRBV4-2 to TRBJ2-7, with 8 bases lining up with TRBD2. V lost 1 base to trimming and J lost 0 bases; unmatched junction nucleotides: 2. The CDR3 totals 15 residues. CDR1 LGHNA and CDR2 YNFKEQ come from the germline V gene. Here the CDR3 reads CASSQGLASSYEQYF. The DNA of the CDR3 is TGTGCCAGCAGCCAAGGACTAGCGAGCTCCTACGAGCAGTACTTC.

This chain's CDR3 is CASSKLAGGTGELFF. In DNA form, the CDR3 reads TGTGCCAGCAGTAAACTAGCGGGAGGCACCGGGGAGCTGTTTTTT. V is TRBV27 and J is TRBJ2-2; 12 nucleotides match TRBD2. The length of the CDR3 is 15 residues. Germline assignment: CDR1 MNHEY and CDR2 SMNVEV (reference sequence). Trimming cost V 5 bases and J 4 bases; bases outside gene matches: 2.

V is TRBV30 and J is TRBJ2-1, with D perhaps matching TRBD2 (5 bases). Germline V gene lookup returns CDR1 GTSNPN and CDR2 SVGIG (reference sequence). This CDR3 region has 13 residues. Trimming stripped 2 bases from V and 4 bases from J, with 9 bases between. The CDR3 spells CAWSSGTYNEQFF. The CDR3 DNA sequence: TGTGCCTGGAGTAGCGGCACGTACAATGAGCAGTTCTTC.